The sequence of this TCR beta chain was determined in a study of shared clonotypes between healthy human individuals. Profiling relied on immunoSEQ multiplex PCR, and the TCRdb table lists in-frame clones only, not all of them. In the table there are 950,000 to 1,300,000 clones, more than 60% of which are singletons. Of note for this clone: The target antigen is unknown.

The study separated CD4+ cells into CD45RA+ naive and CD45RA-negative memory subsets. Broader study findings: Clonotypes shared by all four donors outscored non-shared clonotypes in generation probability.

This TCR was recovered from a young man in good health. What was sequenced was memory CD4+ T cells sorted from blood. Documented subset: CD45RA-negative fraction.

This chain's CDR3 is CASTHWAVKTGELFF. CDR3 DNA sequence: TGTGCCAGTACCCATTGGGCAGTAAAGACCGGGGAGCTGTTTTTT. The chain uses TRBV19 and TRBJ2-2, with unresolved D. The CDR3 contains 15 residues. V gave up 7 bases and J gave up 5 bases, with 17 bases separating them. Germline values: CDR1 LNHDA, CDR2 SQIVND (reference sequence).